The 20 T cell receptor beta chains reported below all come from one sample, sequenced in a study of blood T cell repertoires in COVID-19. Profiled with immunoSEQ multiplex PCR; TCRdb holds only in-frame clones, not every one. The sample lists roughly 100,000 clones, roughly nine tenths occurring once. Sequencing was performed on peripheral blood. Every receptor here comes from a man aged 50-60 years with active COVID-19.

V and J are TRBV11-2 and TRBJ1-6, with no clear D. CDR3 length: 15 residues. Germline CDR1 reads SGHAT; CDR2 reads FQNNGV. Between the trimmed V and J ends, which lost 0 bases and 10 bases, there was a span of 13 bases. This chain's CDR3 is CASSLDYFASSPLHF. The CDR3 DNA reads TGTGCCAGCAGCTTAGATTATTTCGCAAGCTCACCCCTCCACTTT.

V and J are TRBV11-2 and TRBJ1-2, with 9 bases matching TRBD1. The CDR3 has 13 amino acids. Per germline, CDR1 SGHAT and CDR2 FQNNGV. After removal of 5 bases from V and 6 bases from J, the junction contained 4 bases not matched to a gene. The chain's CDR3 is CASSHDRGDGYTF. The CDR3 DNA follows: TGTGCCAGCAGCCACGACAGGGGGGATGGCTACACCTTC.

The chain couples TRBV3-1 (or the pseudogene TRBV3-2) to TRBJ1-2; a weak D match, TRBD1 (5 bases). CDR3 size: 14 residues. V was trimmed by 4 bases and J by 8 bases, leaving 17 bases between them. Germline V gives CDR1 LGHDT, CDR2 YNNKEL (reference sequence). CDR3 amino acids: CASSPGHLNGGYTF. The CDR3 DNA is TGTGCCAGCAGCCCCGGACACCTTAACGGCGGCTACACCTTC.

The V and J genes are TRBV7-8 and TRBJ1-2; 8 bases map to TRBD1. V was clipped by 4 bases and J by 2 bases; unmatched bases: 0. Germline V gene lookup returns CDR1 SGHVS and CDR2 FQNEAQ. CDR3 length equals 13 residues. Here the CDR3 DNA reads TGTGCCAGCAGCTCAGGGGGCAACTATGGCTACACCTTC. The encoded protein is CASSSGGNYGYTF.

This sequence joins TRBV7-2 and TRBJ2-7; the match to TRBD2 covers 8 bases. CDR1 SGHTA and CDR2 FQGNSA come from the germline V gene. The V and J ends lost 4 bases and 3 bases, in that order; junction bases with no gene match: 8. This CDR3 comprises 15 residues. CDR3 region: CASSWGQRGNYEQYF. DNA of the CDR3: TGTGCCAGCAGCTGGGGCCAGCGGGGGAACTACGAGCAGTACTTC. Variable domain in full (rest from reference TRBV7-2 and TRBJ2-7): GAGVSQSPSNKVTEKGKDVELRCDPISGHTALYWYRQSLGQGLEFLIYFQGNSAPDKSGLPSDRFSAERTGGSVSTLTIQRTQQEDSAVYLCASSWGQRGNYEQYFGPGTRLTVT.

The rearrangement links TRBV3-1 (or the pseudogene TRBV3-2) to TRBJ1-2; TRBD1 agrees at 11 bases. Germline V gene data show CDR1 as LGHDT and CDR2 as YNNKEL (reference sequence). With 1 base clipped from V and 4 bases from J, the junction kept 11 bases outside the gene matches. The CDR3 runs to 18 residues. The CDR3 nucleotides read TGTGCCAGCAGCCAAGCGGGATCAGGGACAGGGGGTTTCTATGGCTACACCTTC. This sequence encodes CASSQAGSGTGGFYGYTF.

The rearrangement joins TRBV10-3 to TRBJ2-2; maybe TRBD2 (7 bases). The V gene lost 7 bases and the J gene lost 6 bases, with 15 bases spanning the gap. The V gene's germline CDR1 is ENHRY and CDR2 SYGVKD. This CDR3 region has 14 residues. CDR3 loop: CAIMDSGGPGELFF. The CDR3 DNA reads as TGTGCCATCATGGACTCGGGGGGCCCCGGGGAGCTGTTTTTT.

This clone was found a few times. The chain carries TRBV9 and TRBJ1-4, with D possibly TRBD1 on 5 matching bases. Germline loops: CDR1 SGDLS, CDR2 YYNGEE. V lost 0 bases, J lost 7 bases, and 10 bases lay in between. The CDR3 spans 14 residues. The CDR3 loop is CASSVGVQGEKLFF. CDR3 nucleotide sequence: TGTGCCAGCAGCGTAGGGGTCCAGGGTGAAAAACTGTTTTTT.

The chain joins TRBV18 to TRBJ1-5; 8 nucleotides align to TRBD1. Germline CDR1 and CDR2: KGHSH and LQKENI. V gave up 4 bases and J gave up 4 bases; unmatched junction bases: 3. The CDR3 runs 14 residues. The CDR3 here is CASSLDRGNQPQHF. The CDR3 nucleotides are TGTGCCAGCTCACTAGACAGGGGAAATCAGCCCCAGCATTTT.

The chain uses TRBV7-8 and TRBJ1-1; D is perhaps TRBD1 (5 bases). Germline CDR1 reads SGHVS; CDR2 reads FQNEAQ. CDR3 length: 15 residues. Between the trimmed V and J ends, which lost 3 bases and 7 bases, there was a span of 18 bases. In nucleotides, the CDR3 is TGTGCCAGCAGCTTTTCCAAAGGTCAGGGAAGTGAAGCTTTCTTT. This sequence encodes CASSFSKGQGSEAFF. Full variable domain (rest looked up from reference TRBV7-8 and TRBJ1-1): GAGVSQSPRYKVAKRGQDVALRCDPISGHVSLFWYQQALGQGPEFLTYFQNEAQLDKSGLPSDRFFAERPEGSVSTLKIQRTQQEDSAVYLCASSFSKGQGSEAFFGQGTRLTVV.

The chain links TRBV4-1 to TRBJ2-5; possible D gene TRBD2, 6 bases. CDR1 and CDR2 from the germline V gene are MGHRA and YSYEKL. With 6 bases removed from V and 1 base from J, the gap between germline ends came to 12 bases. This CDR3 is 14 amino acids long. This chain's CDR3 is CASSSWGGQETQYF. The CDR3 DNA reads as TGCGCCAGCAGTAGCTGGGGAGGCCAAGAGACCCAGTACTTC.

The J gene is TRBJ2-3, the V gene TRBV9; weak D call: TRBD2 (6 bases). CDR3 size: 16 residues. V was trimmed by 0 bases and J by 7 bases, leaving 18 bases between them. Germline V lookup: CDR1 SGDLS, CDR2 YYNGEE. DNA of the CDR3: TGTGCCAGCAGCGTAGCTGTAGCGGATCAACAAAATACGCAGTATTTT. This codes for CASSVAVADQQNTQYF.

This clone appeared once. The chain combines TRBV5-1 with TRBJ2-1, with 9 bases identical to TRBD2. V gave up 6 bases and J gave up 4 bases; unmatched junction bases: 8. Per germline, CDR1 SGHRS and CDR2 YFSETQ. CDR3 size: 15 residues. CDR3 DNA: TGCGCCAGCACGGGGACTAGCCAGCTGTACAATGAGCAGTTCTTC. As protein: CASTGTSQLYNEQFF. The variable domain in full, with the rest retrieved from reference TRBV5-1 and TRBJ2-1, is KAGVTQTPRYLIKTRGQQVTLSCSPISGHRSVSWYQQTPGQGLQFLFEYFSETQRNKGNFPGRFSGRQFSNSRSEMNVSTLELGDSALYLCASTGTSQLYNEQFFGPGTRLTVL.

The CDR3 sequence is CASSLGTGTDTQYF. The CDR3, as DNA: TGTGCCAGCAGCTTAGGTACGGGCACAGATACGCAGTATTTT. The gene calls are TRBV13 and TRBJ2-3; D is uncertain. Per germline, CDR1 PRHDT and CDR2 FYEKMQ (reference sequence). The CDR3 covers 14 residues. V lost 0 bases and J 1 base, leaving 5 bases between the germline ends.

This sequence joins TRBV15 and TRBJ1-3, with 10 bases lining up with TRBD1. The CDR3 sequence is 16 residues long. CDR1 is LNHNV, CDR2 YYDKDF, per germline (reference sequence). The ends lost 3 bases at V and 8 bases at J; junction bases unmatched: 10. The CDR3 bases are TGTGCCACCAGCAGGAGATCCGGGACAGGGGTAGACACCATATATTTT. Translation: CATSRRSGTGVDTIYF.

In this sample, this clone turned up once. The chain combines TRBV5-1 with TRBJ1-1; 9 bases fit TRBD1. V gave up 0 bases and J gave up 7 bases; unmatched junction bases: 4. The length of the CDR3 is 14 residues. Per germline, CDR1 SGHRS and CDR2 YFSETQ. CDR3 DNA: TGCGCCAGCAGCTTGGGGGACAGGGTAGGTGAAGCTTTCTTT. It is translated as CASSLGDRVGEAFF.

The V call is TRBV13, the J call TRBJ1-2; no definite D call. Germline CDR1 reads PRHDT; CDR2 reads FYEKMQ (reference sequence). The CDR3 contains 14 residues. Trimming left V 5 bases short and J 1 base short, with 11 bases between. CDR3 DNA: TGTGCCAGCAGCGCCGGGTTCCTTAACTATGGCTACACCTTC. Amino acids: CASSAGFLNYGYTF.

This clone is large in the sample. The chain carries TRBV7-8 and TRBJ2-3, with D perhaps matching TRBD2 (6 bases). CDR3 length: 14 amino acids. Trimming shortened V by 6 bases and J by 2 bases, and 12 bases separated the two germline ends. Germline lookup yields CDR1 SGHVS and CDR2 FQNEAQ. The CDR3 here is CASSPGTFTDTQYF. DNA of the CDR3: TGTGCCAGCAGTCCCGGGACTTTCACAGATACGCAGTATTTT. The whole variable domain, remainder taken from reference TRBV7-8 and TRBJ2-3, is GAGVSQSPRYKVAKRGQDVALRCDPISGHVSLFWYQQALGQGPEFLTYFQNEAQLDKSGLPSDRFFAERPEGSVSTLKIQRTQQEDSAVYLCASSPGTFTDTQYFGPGTRLTVL.

In its sample, this clone was seen once. The chain links TRBV4-3 to TRBJ2-1, with D perhaps matching TRBD1 (5 bases). From germline, CDR1 is LGHNA and CDR2 YSLEER. This CDR3 contains 15 residues. The V end was cut by 8 bases, the J end by 0 bases, with 14 bases between. As DNA, the CDR3 is TGCGCCAGCGGTAGGGGTCTGAGCTCCTACAATGAGCAGTTCTTC. This sequence encodes CASGRGLSSYNEQFF.

This clone was counted a single time. V is TRBV4-3 and J is TRBJ1-1; D unresolved. Trimming took off 4 bases at V and 7 bases at J, with 16 bases between the two ends. This CDR3 is built from 14 residues. The germline gives CDR1 LGHNA, CDR2 YSLEER. CDR3: CASSRVLAGDEAFF. As DNA, the CDR3 is TGCGCCAGCAGCCGGGTTTTGGCCGGGGATGAAGCTTTCTTT.